This T cell receptor beta chain was documented in a study of blood T cell repertoires in COVID-19. Clones were read by immunoSEQ multiplex PCR, and TCRdb kept only the in-frame ones, dropping some. This table has approximately 170,000 clones, approximately 83% appearing once. In germline, CDR1 is GTSNPN, CDR2 SVGIG (reference sequence). The CDR3 consists of 14 residues. V shed 0 bases and J shed 0 bases, with 6 bases lying between them. This TCR was recovered from a human donor with acute or convalescent COVID-19. The donor label of this sample is uncertain. The sample comprised peripheral blood. The chain combines TRBV30 with TRBJ1-3; D is ambiguous. The CDR3 region is CAWSVVNSGNTIYF. The DNA of the CDR3 is TGTGCCTGGAGTGTTGTAAACTCTGGAAACACCATATATTTT. The whole variable domain, filled in from reference TRBV30 and TRBJ1-3, reads SQTIHQWPATLVQPVGSPLSLECTVEGTSNPNLYWYRQAAGRGLQLLFYSVGIGQISSEVPQNLSASRPQDRQFILSSKKLLLSDSGFYLCAWSVVNSGNTIYFGEGSWLTVV.